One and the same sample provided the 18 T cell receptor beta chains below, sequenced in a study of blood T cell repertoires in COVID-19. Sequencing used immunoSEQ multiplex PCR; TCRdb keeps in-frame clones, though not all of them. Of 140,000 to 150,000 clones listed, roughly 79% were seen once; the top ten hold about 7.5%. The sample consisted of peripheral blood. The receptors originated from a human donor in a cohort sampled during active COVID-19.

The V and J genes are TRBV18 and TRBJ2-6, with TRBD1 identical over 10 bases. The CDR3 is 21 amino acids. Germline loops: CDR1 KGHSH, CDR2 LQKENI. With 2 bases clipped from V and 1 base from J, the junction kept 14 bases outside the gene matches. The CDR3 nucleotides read TGTGCCAGCTCACCAGCCGGTTGGATCAGGACAGGGGGGTCTGGGGCCAACGTCCTGACTTTC. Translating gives CASSPAGWIRTGGSGANVLTF. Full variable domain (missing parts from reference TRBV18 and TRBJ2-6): NAGVMQNPRHLVRRRGQEARLRCSPMKGHSHVYWYRQLPEEGLKFMVYLQKENIIDESGMPKERFSAEFPKEGPSILRIQQVVRGDSAAYFCASSPAGWIRTGGSGANVLTFGAGSRLTVL.

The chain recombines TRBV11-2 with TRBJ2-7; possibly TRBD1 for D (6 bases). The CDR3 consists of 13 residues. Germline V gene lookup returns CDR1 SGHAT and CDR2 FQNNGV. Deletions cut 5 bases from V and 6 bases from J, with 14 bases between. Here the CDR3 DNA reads TGTGCCAGCAGCACAATCAGGGGTGGCGAGCAGTACTTC. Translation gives CASSTIRGGEQYF.

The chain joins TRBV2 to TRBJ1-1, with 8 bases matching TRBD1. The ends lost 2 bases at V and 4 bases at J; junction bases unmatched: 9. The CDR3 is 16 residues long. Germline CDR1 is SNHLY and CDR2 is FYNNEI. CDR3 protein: CASSELPPTGVTEAFF. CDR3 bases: TGTGCCAGCAGTGAACTCCCACCGACAGGGGTCACTGAAGCTTTCTTT. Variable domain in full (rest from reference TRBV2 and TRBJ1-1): EPEVTQTPSHQVTQMGQEVILRCVPISNHLYFYWYRQILGQKVEFLVSFYNNEISEKSEIFDDQFSVERPDGSNFTLKIRSTKLEDSAMYFCASSELPPTGVTEAFFGQGTRLTVV.

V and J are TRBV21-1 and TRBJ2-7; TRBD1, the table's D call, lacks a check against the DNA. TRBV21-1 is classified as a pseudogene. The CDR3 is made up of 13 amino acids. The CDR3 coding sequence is TGTGCCAGCACCACCAGGGTAAGCTACGAGCAGTACTTC. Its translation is CASTTRVSYEQYF.

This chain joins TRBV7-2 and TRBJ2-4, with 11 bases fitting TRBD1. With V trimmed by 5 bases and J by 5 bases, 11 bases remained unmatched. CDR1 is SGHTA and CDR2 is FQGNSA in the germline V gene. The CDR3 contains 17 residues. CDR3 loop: CASSPGTGGLPQNIQYF. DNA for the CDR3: TGTGCCAGCAGCCCAGGGACAGGGGGACTACCCCAAAACATTCAGTACTTC.

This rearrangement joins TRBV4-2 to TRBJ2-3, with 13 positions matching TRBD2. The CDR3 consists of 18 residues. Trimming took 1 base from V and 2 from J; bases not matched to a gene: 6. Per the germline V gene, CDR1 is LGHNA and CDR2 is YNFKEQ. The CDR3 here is CASSQGTSGRYPTDTQYF. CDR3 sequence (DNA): TGTGCCAGCAGCCAAGGGACTAGCGGGAGATATCCCACAGATACGCAGTATTTT.

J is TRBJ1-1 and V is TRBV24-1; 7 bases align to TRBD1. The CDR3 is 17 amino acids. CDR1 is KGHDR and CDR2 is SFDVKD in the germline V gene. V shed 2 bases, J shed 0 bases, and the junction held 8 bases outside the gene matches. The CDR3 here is CATSDSGRQGMNTEAFF. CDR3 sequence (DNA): TGTGCCACCAGTGATTCGGGAAGACAGGGAATGAACACTGAAGCTTTCTTT.

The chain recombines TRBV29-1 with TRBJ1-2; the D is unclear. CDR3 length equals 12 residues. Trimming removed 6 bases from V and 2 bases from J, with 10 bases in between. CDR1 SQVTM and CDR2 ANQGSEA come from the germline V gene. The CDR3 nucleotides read TGCAGCGTCATAGGCAGGAACTATGGCTACACCTTC. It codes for CSVIGRNYGYTF. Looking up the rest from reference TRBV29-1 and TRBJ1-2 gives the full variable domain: SAVISQKPSRDICQRGTSLTIQCQVDSQVTMMFWYRQQPGQSLTLIATANQGSEATYESGFVIDKFPISRPNLTFSTLTVSNMSPEDSSIYLCSVIGRNYGYTFGSGTRLTVV.

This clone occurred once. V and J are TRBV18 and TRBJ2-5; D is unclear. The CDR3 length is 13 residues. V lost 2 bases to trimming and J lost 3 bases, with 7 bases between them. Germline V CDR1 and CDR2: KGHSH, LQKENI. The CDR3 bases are TGTGCCAGCTCACCAGGTGGAGAAGAGACCCAGTACTTC. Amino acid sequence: CASSPGGEETQYF. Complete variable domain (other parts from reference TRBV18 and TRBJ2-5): NAGVMQNPRHLVRRRGQEARLRCSPMKGHSHVYWYRQLPEEGLKFMVYLQKENIIDESGMPKERFSAEFPKEGPSILRIQQVVRGDSAAYFCASSPGGEETQYFGPGTRLLVL.

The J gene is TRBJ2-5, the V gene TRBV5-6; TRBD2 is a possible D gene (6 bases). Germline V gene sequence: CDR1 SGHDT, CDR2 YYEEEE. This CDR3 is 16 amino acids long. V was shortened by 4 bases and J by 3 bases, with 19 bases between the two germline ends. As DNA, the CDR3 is TGTGCCAGCAGCACTTTGGGGATCGGGGGTGAAGAGACCCAGTACTTC. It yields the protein CASSTLGIGGEETQYF.

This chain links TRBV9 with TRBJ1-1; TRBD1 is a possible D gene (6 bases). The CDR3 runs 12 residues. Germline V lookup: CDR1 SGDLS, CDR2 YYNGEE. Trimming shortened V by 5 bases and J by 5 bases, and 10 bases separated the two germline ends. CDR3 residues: CASSQGSTEAFF. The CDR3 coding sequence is TGTGCCAGCAGTCAGGGGTCGACTGAAGCTTTCTTT. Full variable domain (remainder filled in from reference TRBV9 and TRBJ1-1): DSGVTQTPKHLITATGQRVTLRCSPRSGDLSVYWYQQSLDQGLQFLIQYYNGEERAKGNILERFSAQQFPDLHSELNLSSLELGDSALYFCASSQGSTEAFFGQGTRLTVV.

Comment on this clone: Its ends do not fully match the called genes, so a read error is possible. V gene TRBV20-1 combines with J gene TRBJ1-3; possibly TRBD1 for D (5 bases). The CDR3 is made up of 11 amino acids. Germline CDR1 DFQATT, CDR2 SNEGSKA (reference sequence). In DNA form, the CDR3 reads TGCAGTGCTAGACAGGGAAGCACCATATATTTT. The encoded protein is CSARQGSTIYF.

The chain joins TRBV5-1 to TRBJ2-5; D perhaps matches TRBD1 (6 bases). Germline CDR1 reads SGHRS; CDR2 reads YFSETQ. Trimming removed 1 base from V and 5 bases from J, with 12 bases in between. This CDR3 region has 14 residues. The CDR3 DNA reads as TGCGCCAGCAGCTTGCAACAGGGTGGGGAGACCCAGTACTTC. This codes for CASSLQQGGETQYF.

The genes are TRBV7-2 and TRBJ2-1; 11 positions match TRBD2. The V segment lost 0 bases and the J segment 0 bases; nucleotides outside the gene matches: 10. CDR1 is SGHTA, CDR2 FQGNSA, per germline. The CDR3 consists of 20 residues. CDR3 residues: CASSLAGRGLAGSSYNEQFF. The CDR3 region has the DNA TGTGCCAGCAGCTTAGCGGGTAGAGGACTAGCGGGTAGCTCCTACAATGAGCAGTTCTTC. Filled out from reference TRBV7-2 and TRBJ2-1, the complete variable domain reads GAGVSQSPSNKVTEKGKDVELRCDPISGHTALYWYRQSLGQGLEFLIYFQGNSAPDKSGLPSDRFSAERTGGSVSTLTIQRTQQEDSAVYLCASSLAGRGLAGSSYNEQFFGPGTRLTVL.

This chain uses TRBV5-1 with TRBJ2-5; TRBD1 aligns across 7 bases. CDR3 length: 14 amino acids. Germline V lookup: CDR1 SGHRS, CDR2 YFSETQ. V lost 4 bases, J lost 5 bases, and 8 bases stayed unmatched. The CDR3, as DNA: TGCGCCAGCAGCCTAACAGGGGTGGGGGAGACCCAGTACTTC. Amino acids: CASSLTGVGETQYF.

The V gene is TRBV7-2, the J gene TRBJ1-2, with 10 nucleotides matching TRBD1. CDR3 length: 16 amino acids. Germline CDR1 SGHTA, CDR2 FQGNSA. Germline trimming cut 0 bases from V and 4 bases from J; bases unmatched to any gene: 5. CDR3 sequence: CASSLAGTGALYGYTF. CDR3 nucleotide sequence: TGTGCCAGCAGCTTAGCGGGGACAGGGGCCCTCTATGGCTACACCTTC.

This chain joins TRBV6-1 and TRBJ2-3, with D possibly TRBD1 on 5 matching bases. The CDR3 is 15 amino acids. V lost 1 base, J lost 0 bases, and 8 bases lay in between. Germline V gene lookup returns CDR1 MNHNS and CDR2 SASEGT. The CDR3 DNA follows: TGTGCCAGCAGTGAAGTTCAGGGAAGCACAGATACGCAGTATTTT. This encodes CASSEVQGSTDTQYF.

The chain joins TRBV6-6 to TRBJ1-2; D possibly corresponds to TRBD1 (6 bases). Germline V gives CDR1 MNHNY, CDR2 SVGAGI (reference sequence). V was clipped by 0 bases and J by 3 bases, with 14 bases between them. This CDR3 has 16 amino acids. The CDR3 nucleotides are TGTGCCAGCAGTTACTCGATCCCACAGGGAGACTATGGCTACACCTTC. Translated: CASSYSIPQGDYGYTF.